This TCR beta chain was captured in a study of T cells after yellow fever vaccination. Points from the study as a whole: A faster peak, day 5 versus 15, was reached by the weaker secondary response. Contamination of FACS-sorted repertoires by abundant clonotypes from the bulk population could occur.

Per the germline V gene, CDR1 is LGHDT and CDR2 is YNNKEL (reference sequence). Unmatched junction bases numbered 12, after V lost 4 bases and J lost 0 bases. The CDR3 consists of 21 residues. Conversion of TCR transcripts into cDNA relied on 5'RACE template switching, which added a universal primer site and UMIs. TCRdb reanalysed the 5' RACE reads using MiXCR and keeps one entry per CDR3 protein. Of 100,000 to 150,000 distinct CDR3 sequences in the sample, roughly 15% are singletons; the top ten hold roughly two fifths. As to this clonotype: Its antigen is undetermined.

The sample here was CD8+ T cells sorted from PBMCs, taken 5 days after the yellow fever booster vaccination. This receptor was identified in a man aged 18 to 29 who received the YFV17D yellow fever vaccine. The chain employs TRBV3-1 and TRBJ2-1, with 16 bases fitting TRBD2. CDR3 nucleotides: TGTGCCAGCAGCCGTGTTCCGGGACTAGCGGGGGGGTGGAGCTCCTACAATGAGCAGTTCTTC. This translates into CASSRVPGLAGGWSSYNEQFF.